What follows are 27 T cell receptor beta chains derived from one specimen sequenced in a study of spatial heterogeneity in lung cancer. Time point here: sample taken at primary tumor resection. Material for sequencing was whole RNA from tumor, nontumor lung or frozen PBMC, left unsorted. TCRdb re-called the 5' RACE reads with MiXCR, one entry per CDR3 protein. The sample yields under 15,000 distinct CDR3 sequences, 3% to 5% seen once. Sample: PBMCs, taken at surgery. All receptors come from a male donor with early-stage non-small cell lung cancer.

This clonotype was counted at least ten times. This beta chain came through as a stray read in a library set up for alpha chains, and its size says little. This chain joins TRBV6-2 or TRBV6-3 and TRBJ1-1; TRBD1 might be the D (5 bases). The germline V gene has CDR1 MNHEY and CDR2 SVGEGT. Trimming took 6 bases from V and 1 from J, leaving 9 bases between them. This CDR3 contains 13 residues. The CDR3 sequence: CASSAQGNTEAFF. CDR3 DNA sequence: TGTGCCAGCAGCGCTCAGGGGAACACTGAAGCTTTCTTT.

This clonotype has a count of ten or more. This beta chain is a stray sequence in a library constructed for alpha chains; its clone size is not meaningful. The V and J genes are TRBV14 and TRBJ2-3; D perhaps matches TRBD1 (5 bases). CDR1 is SGHDN, CDR2 FVKESK, per germline. With 4 bases removed from V and 5 bases from J, the gap between germline ends came to 7 bases. There are 12 residues in the CDR3. The CDR3 DNA reads as TGTGCCAGCAGCCTCCAGGGAGATACGCAGTATTTT. The encoded protein is CASSLQGDTQYF.

This clonotype was detected only a few times. This beta chain was picked up by a library intended for alpha chains and is off target, so its count carries little meaning. The V gene is TRBV28, the J gene TRBJ2-7, with TRBD1 identical over 7 bases. Germline V gives CDR1 MDHEN, CDR2 SYDVKM. With 6 bases clipped from V and 1 base from J, the junction kept 15 bases outside the gene matches. The CDR3 has 17 residues. As DNA, the CDR3 is TGTGCCAGCAGCTCCCCTTTGGTCAGGGGGTTTTCCTACGAGCAGTACTTC. Its translation is CASSSPLVRGFSYEQYF.

The table lists this clonotype with many counts. Since it is a stray read in a library aimed at alpha chains, this beta chain has a size that is not meaningful. The chain uses TRBV11-2 and TRBJ1-6; D is ambiguous. This CDR3 has 15 amino acids. Trimming removed 1 base from V and 7 bases from J, with 11 bases in between. Germline lookup yields CDR1 SGHAT and CDR2 FQNNGV. DNA of the CDR3: TGTGCCAGCAGCTTAGTTGGGGTGGGGAATTCACCCCTCCACTTT. It codes for CASSLVGVGNSPLHF.

This clonotype was detected ten times or more. Being off target in a library aimed at alpha chains, this beta chain has a size of little meaning. The V and J genes are TRBV7-2 and TRBJ2-7; 7 bases map to TRBD2. The CDR3 spans 14 residues. From germline, CDR1 is SGHTA and CDR2 FQGNSA. The trim removed 3 bases at V and 2 bases at J, leaving 4 bases unmatched. CDR3 DNA: TGTGCCAGCAGCTTTGGAGCGGGGACCTACGAGCAGTACTTC. Its translation: CASSFGAGTYEQYF.

This clonotype was recorded many times. Being off target in a library aimed at alpha chains, this beta chain has a size of little meaning. For the CDR3, the DNA is TGCGCCAGCAGCCAGGACGGGGGGCTCGGCGAGCAGTACTTC. Translated, it gives CASSQDGGLGEQYF. This chain joins TRBV4-3 and TRBJ2-7, with a weak D call TRBD2 (7 bases). V shed 3 bases and J shed 6 bases, with 15 bases lying between them. The CDR3 is 14 residues long. The germline V gene encodes CDR1 LGHNA and CDR2 YSLEER.

This clonotype was detected ten times or more. Because this beta chain is a stray read in a library intended to capture alpha chains, its abundance should not be given much weight. The rearrangement uses TRBV18 and TRBJ2-1; no clear D. The V end was cut by 0 bases, the J end by 6 bases, with 3 bases between. The length of the CDR3 is 12 residues. Germline CDR1 reads KGHSH; CDR2 reads LQKENI. The CDR3 region is CASSPPLNEQFF. The CDR3 DNA follows: TGTGCCAGCTCACCACCGCTCAATGAGCAGTTCTTC.

This clonotype has a count of ten or more. For a library built for alpha chains, this beta chain is a stray read; little rests on its size. The chain couples TRBV28 to TRBJ2-1; D perhaps matches TRBD2 (6 bases). CDR1 MDHEN and CDR2 SYDVKM come from the germline V gene. This CDR3 comprises 14 residues. V was shortened by 3 bases and J by 7 bases, with 13 bases between the two germline ends. The DNA of the CDR3 is TGTGCCAGCAGTTTCGCTAGCGCCCGGAATGAGCAGTTCTTC. It yields the protein CASSFASARNEQFF.

There are many counts of this clonotype. This beta chain slipped into a library made for alpha chains as a stray read, so its size is not meaningful. The chain has TRBV10-3 and TRBJ2-5; the match to TRBD2 covers 9 bases. After removal of 0 bases from V and 5 bases from J, the junction contained 4 bases not matched to a gene. The germline V gene encodes CDR1 ENHRY and CDR2 SYGVKD. This CDR3 is built from 15 residues. In DNA, the CDR3 is TGTGCCATCAGTGAGTCCGCGGGAGGGACCGAGACCCAGTACTTC. Translating gives CAISESAGGTETQYF.

This clonotype occurred many times. With the library built for alpha chains, this beta chain is off target and its frequency is not meaningful. The V gene is TRBV20-1, the J gene TRBJ1-3, with D perhaps matching TRBD1 (5 bases). Germline V CDR1 and CDR2: DFQATT, SNEGSKA (reference sequence). The CDR3 contains 16 residues. V was shortened by 4 bases and J by 0 bases, with 16 bases between the two germline ends. CDR3 sequence (DNA): TGCAGTGCTACCCAGGGAGTAGCGCCCTCTGGAAACACCATATATTTT. Translation gives CSATQGVAPSGNTIYF.

By share of the sample, this clonotype is hyperexpanded. In a library made to pick up alpha chains, this beta chain is a stray read with a size that means little. This CDR3 reads CASSSPTESTDTQYF. CDR3 in DNA: TGTGCCAGCAGTTCCCCCACGGAGAGCACAGATACGCAGTATTTT. The chain combines TRBV27 with TRBJ2-3; no clear D gene. Trimming pared 4 bases from V and 0 bases from J, leaving 11 bases between. CDR1 is MNHEY and CDR2 is SMNVEV in the germline V gene (reference sequence). The length of the CDR3 is 15 residues.

In its sample, this clonotype was seen many times. A library made for alpha chains picked up this beta chain off target, so its size means little. The chain employs TRBV19 and TRBJ2-7; no firm D call. The CDR3 contains 14 residues. V lost 5 bases and J 2 bases, leaving 13 bases between the germline ends. The germline V gene has CDR1 LNHDA and CDR2 SQIVND (reference sequence). CDR3 in DNA: TGTGCCAGTAGTCCCCGGTCCGTCGCCTACGAGCAGTACTTC. It encodes CASSPRSVAYEQYF.

The sample holds many counts of this clonotype. This beta chain was picked up by a library intended for alpha chains and is off target, so its count carries little meaning. This sequence joins TRBV28 and TRBJ1-2, with a tentative D call TRBD1 (5 bases). Trimming took off 4 bases at V and 0 bases at J, with 9 bases between the two ends. The CDR3 contains 14 residues. Germline CDR1 reads MDHEN; CDR2 reads SYDVKM. Here the CDR3 DNA reads TGTGCCAGCAGTTCCCGACAGCCTAACTATGGCTACACCTTC. Protein sequence: CASSSRQPNYGYTF.

There are many counts of this clonotype. Being off target in a library aimed at alpha chains, this beta chain has a size of little meaning. The V call is TRBV7-2, the J call TRBJ2-5, with 9 bases identical to TRBD1. The CDR3 spans 15 residues. Germline-derived CDR1 and CDR2 are SGHTA and FQGNSA. Trimming cost V 3 bases and J 5 bases; bases outside gene matches: 7. Here the CDR3 reads CASSFGTGTGETQYF. The DNA of the CDR3 is TGTGCCAGCAGCTTCGGGACAGGGACCGGGGAGACCCAGTACTTC. Filled out from reference TRBV7-2 and TRBJ2-5, the complete variable domain reads GAGVSQSPSNKVTEKGKDVELRCDPISGHTALYWYRQSLGQGLEFLIYFQGNSAPDKSGLPSDRFSAERTGGSVSTLTIQRTQQEDSAVYLCASSFGTGTGETQYFGPGTRLLVL.

This clonotype occurred many times. Being off target in a library aimed at alpha chains, this beta chain has a size of little meaning. CDR3: CSVGGGPDTQYF. The CDR3 region has the DNA TGCAGCGTTGGGGGGGGGCCAGATACGCAGTATTTT. V is TRBV29-1 and J is TRBJ2-3; tentative D call: TRBD2 (7 bases). The CDR3 sequence is 12 residues long. Trimming left V 4 bases short and J 4 bases short, with 9 bases between. From germline, CDR1 is SQVTM and CDR2 ANQGSEA.

This clonotype was observed many times. Being off target in a library aimed at alpha chains, this beta chain has a size of little meaning. J is TRBJ1-1 and V is TRBV5-1, with a possible D match to TRBD1 (6 bases). The CDR3 length is 13 residues. Germline V gene data show CDR1 as SGHRS and CDR2 as YFSETQ. Trimming took off 4 bases at V and 7 bases at J, with 14 bases between the two ends. CDR3 sequence reads: CASSVGTTSEAFF. CDR3 coding DNA: TGCGCCAGCAGCGTTGGGACAACGAGTGAAGCTTTCTTT.

This clonotype was seen repeatedly, ten times or more. The library was prepared for alpha chains; this beta chain is a stray read, so its frequency means little. CDR3 coding DNA: TGCAGTGCTAGAGCTGGTACCACTTGGAAAGCTTTCTTT. Translated, it gives CSARAGTTWKAFF. The V and J genes are TRBV20-1 and TRBJ1-1; D is unclear. Trimming cost V 1 base and J 9 bases, with 15 bases left between them. The CDR3 consists of 13 residues. The germline gives CDR1 DFQATT, CDR2 SNEGSKA (reference sequence).

The table lists this clonotype with many counts. This beta chain is a stray sequence in a library constructed for alpha chains; its clone size is not meaningful. V gene TRBV7-9 combines with J gene TRBJ1-2; perhaps TRBD1 as D (5 bases). Germline values: CDR1 SEHNR, CDR2 FQNEAQ (reference sequence). The ends were cut back, 0 bases at V and 2 bases at J, with 7 bases in the middle. CDR3 length equals 14 residues. CDR3 amino acids: CASSLAGPNYGYTF. The CDR3 DNA reads TGTGCCAGCAGCTTAGCGGGACCCAACTATGGCTACACCTTC.

This clonotype was detected many times. Being off target in a library aimed at alpha chains, this beta chain has a size of little meaning. This sequence joins TRBV11-1 and TRBJ2-1, with a weak D call TRBD2 (5 bases). The CDR3 is made up of 13 amino acids. CDR1 is SGHAT and CDR2 is FQDESV in the germline V gene (reference sequence). V lost 1 base to trimming and J lost 7 bases, with 8 bases between them. Written as DNA, the CDR3 is TGTGCCAGCAGCTTAGGAGGCGGGAATGAGCAGTTCTTC. This translates into CASSLGGGNEQFF.

A remark on this clonotype: The library was prepared for alpha chains; this beta chain is a stray read, so its frequency means little. The chain combines TRBV12-3 or TRBV12-4 with TRBJ2-1; weak D call: TRBD2 (5 bases). V dropped 8 bases and J dropped 12 bases, with 17 bases sitting between them. This CDR3 is 12 amino acids long. The CDR3 nucleotides are TGTGCCAGCCGGGCACTAGGAGGAGCGCAGTTCTTC. Translating it yields CASRALGGAQFF.

The table lists this clonotype with many counts. This beta chain is a stray sequence in a library constructed for alpha chains; its clone size is not meaningful. For the CDR3, the DNA is TGCAGCGTTGTTGACAGTTTTCGTTCCTACGAGCAGTACTTC. It is translated as CSVVDSFRSYEQYF. The chain carries TRBV29-1 and TRBJ2-7; maybe TRBD1 (5 bases). V was clipped by 4 bases and J by 1 base, with 14 bases between them. CDR3 length: 14 residues. CDR1 and CDR2 from the germline V gene are SQVTM and ANQGSEA.

This clonotype was recorded at least ten times. With the library built for alpha chains, this beta chain is off target and its frequency is not meaningful. The V gene is TRBV7-9, the J gene TRBJ2-5, with D possibly TRBD1 on 6 matching bases. V lost 8 bases, J lost 2 bases, and 15 bases lay in between. This CDR3 has 14 residues. Per germline, CDR1 SEHNR and CDR2 FQNEAQ (reference sequence). The CDR3 region is CASGDRKIQETQYF. The CDR3 DNA is TGTGCCAGCGGAGACAGGAAGATACAAGAGACCCAGTACTTC. The whole variable domain, filled in from reference TRBV7-9 and TRBJ2-5, reads DTGVSQNPRHKITKRGQNVTFRCDPISEHNRLYWYRQTLGQGPEFLTYFQNEAQLEKSRLLSDRFSAERPKGSFSTLEIQRTEQGDSAMYLCASGDRKIQETQYFGPGTRLLVL.

This clonotype was seen repeatedly, ten times or more. This beta chain appears as a stray read in a library generated for alpha chains; its size is not informative. The rearrangement uses TRBV6-2 or TRBV6-3 and TRBJ2-3, with no clear D. Looked up from germline, CDR1 is MNHEY and CDR2 is SVGEGT. This CDR3 spans 12 amino acids. The V end lost 6 bases, the J end lost 6 bases, and 10 bases lay between the germline ends. The CDR3 here is CASSPTEDTQYF. The CDR3 nucleotides read TGTGCCAGCAGCCCAACCGAGGATACGCAGTATTTT.

As for this clonotype: It may be a read error: a sequence one base away is much more abundant. This beta chain turned up in a library designed for alpha chains; as an off-target read, its abundance says little. The rearrangement joins TRBV18 to TRBJ2-5; TRBD2 is a possible D gene (6 bases). CDR1 is KGHSH and CDR2 is LQKENI in the germline V gene. This CDR3 comprises 18 residues. V shed 1 base and J shed 7 bases, with 25 bases lying between them. Here the CDR3 reads CASSPRTIGGTAPVTQYF. CDR3 sequence (DNA): TGTGCCAGCTCACCACGGACTATCGGCGGGACGGCCCCAGTGACCCAGTACTTC.

This clonotype occurred many times. The library was built for alpha chains, so this beta chain is an off-target read and its size means little. This sequence joins TRBV29-1 and TRBJ1-3; 8 bases map to TRBD1. The CDR3 sequence is 15 residues long. Trimming took 3 bases from V and 3 from J; bases not matched to a gene: 7. Germline-derived CDR1 and CDR2 are SQVTM and ANQGSEA. CDR3 residues: CSVETGTGFGNTIYF. The CDR3 DNA sequence: TGCAGCGTTGAGACCGGGACAGGCTTTGGAAACACCATATATTTT.

This clonotype was seen many times. Since the library was made to target alpha chains, this beta chain is a stray read and its abundance is not meaningful. This chain joins TRBV27 and TRBJ2-7; tentatively, D is TRBD2 (5 bases). From germline, CDR1 is MNHEY and CDR2 SMNVEV (reference sequence). With 3 bases removed from V and 1 base from J, the gap between germline ends came to 13 bases. This CDR3 is built from 15 residues. Written as DNA, the CDR3 is TGTGCCAGCAGTTTCCGAGCAGCGGTTTCCTACGAGCAGTACTTC. It codes for CASSFRAAVSYEQYF.

This clonotype was seen at least ten times. For a library built for alpha chains, this beta chain is a stray read; little rests on its size. The chain combines TRBV20-1 with TRBJ2-1; 10 bases align to TRBD2. Looked up from germline, CDR1 is DFQATT and CDR2 is SNEGSKA (reference sequence). J gave up 5 bases and V 0 bases, and 7 bases lay outside the gene matches. The CDR3 extends over 16 amino acids. CDR3 sequence (DNA): TGCAGTGCTAGAGACCCAAGGACTAGCGGAGACAATGAGCAGTTCTTC. This sequence encodes CSARDPRTSGDNEQFF.